This is a list of T cell receptor beta chains from one sample in a study of graft-versus-host responses after intestinal transplantation. The method was immunoSEQ multiplex PCR; TCRdb's version includes in-frame clones alone and lacks a portion of them. Among 35,000 to 40,000 clones listed, roughly 87% were seen once. Sequenced here: ileum tissue, sampled around 190 days after intestinal transplant. These receptors all come from a human patient who received an intestinal transplant, so some T cells may come from the graft donor. The conserved cysteine and the conserved F or W are not part of the CDR3 here.

V gene: TRBV2
CDR3 length: 15
CDR3 protein: ASLSGLAGLNYNEQF

V gene: TRBV4-2
CDR3 length: 11
CDR3 protein: ASSQGADYGYT

V gene: TRBV27
CDR3 length: 12
CDR3 protein: ASSPPDRGGEQF

V gene: TRBV7-2
CDR3 length: 13
CDR3 protein: ASSVGTTSKNIQY

V gene: TRBV18
CDR3 length: 13
CDR3 protein: ASTSGTGPYYEQY

V gene: TRBV29-1
CDR3 length: 8
CDR3 protein: SVMNTEAF

V gene: TRBV27
CDR3 length: 13
CDR3 protein: ASSPGTDATNEQF

V gene: TRBV4-2
CDR3 length: 14
CDR3 protein: ASSQGQIGTGNTIY

V gene: TRBV28
CDR3 length: 13
CDR3 protein: ASRARVKTNEKLF

V gene: TRBV5-5
CDR3 length: 14
CDR3 protein: ASSLERHSYQETQY

V gene: TRBV6-5
CDR3 length: 13
CDR3 protein: ASARSRGNTGELF

V gene: TRBV19
CDR3 length: 14
CDR3 protein: ASSIATSGNTGELF

V gene: TRBV5-4
CDR3 length: 12
CDR3 protein: ATYPSGGSDTQY

V gene: TRBV4-1
CDR3 length: 17
CDR3 protein: ASSHYRALTIGPSYEQY

V gene: TRBV11-2
CDR3 length: 13
CDR3 protein: ASSLDGGQYYGYT

V gene: TRBV6-5
CDR3 length: 13
CDR3 protein: ASRGRSGSGNTIY

V gene: TRBV7-2
CDR3 length: 13
CDR3 protein: ASSSGQGTASPLH

V gene: TRBV18
CDR3 length: 13
CDR3 protein: ASSPVAGDGAEQF

V gene: TRBV27
CDR3 length: 11
CDR3 protein: ASSLGLGYGYT

V gene: TRBV30
CDR3 length: 12
CDR3 protein: AWSVTAFTDTQY

V gene: TRBV30
CDR3 length: 15
CDR3 protein: AWKVATDTYSNQPQH

V gene: TRBV19
CDR3 length: 13
CDR3 protein: ASSIQTGADQPQH

V gene: TRBV7-6
CDR3 length: 13
CDR3 protein: ASTGRASLLDTQY

V gene: TRBV7-2
CDR3 length: 10
CDR3 protein: ASSRAGETQY

V gene: TRBV5-4
CDR3 length: 14
CDR3 protein: ASRRTAGATTDTQY

V gene: TRBV29-1
CDR3 length: 10
CDR3 protein: SSLDTNYGYT

V gene: TRBV5-1
CDR3 length: 13
CDR3 protein: ASSLLGGVNGEQF

V gene: TRBV27
CDR3 length: 11
CDR3 protein: ASSLTTWGELF

V gene: TRBV15
CDR3 length: 13
CDR3 protein: ATSTQDRAQETQY

V gene: TRBV11-3
CDR3 length: 12
CDR3 protein: ASSLGGDSYEQY

V gene: TRBV15
CDR3 length: 12
CDR3 protein: ATSERTAADTQY

V gene: TRBV19
CDR3 length: 14
CDR3 protein: ASRGSGTRSSYEQY

V gene: TRBV7-6
CDR3 length: 11
CDR3 protein: ASSSGPNYEQY

V gene: TRBV11-1
CDR3 length: 14
CDR3 protein: ASSLALAGGYNEQF

V gene: TRBV7-9
CDR3 length: 13
CDR3 protein: ASSKWTGLNEKLF

V gene: TRBV14
CDR3 length: 12
CDR3 protein: ASSRLAAGYEQY

V gene: TRBV29-1
CDR3 length: 12
CDR3 protein: SVEDRQGVYEQY

V gene: TRBV11-2
CDR3 length: 15
CDR3 protein: ASSYLTSGNSYNEQF

V gene: TRBV5-1
CDR3 length: 13
CDR3 protein: ASSSLGVGGGELF

V gene: TRBV6-1
CDR3 length: 12
CDR3 protein: ASSEASASYGYT

V gene: TRBV5-6
CDR3 length: 13
CDR3 protein: ASSSSGTGTHEQY

V gene: TRBV6-5
CDR3 length: 13
CDR3 protein: ASRRAGGATGELF